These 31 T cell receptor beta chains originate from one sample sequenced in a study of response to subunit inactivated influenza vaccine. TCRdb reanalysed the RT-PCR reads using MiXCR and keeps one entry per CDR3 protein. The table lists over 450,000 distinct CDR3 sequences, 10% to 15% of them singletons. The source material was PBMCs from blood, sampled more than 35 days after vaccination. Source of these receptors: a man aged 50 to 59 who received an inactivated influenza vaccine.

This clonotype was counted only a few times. The CDR3 nucleotides read TGTGCCACCAGCAGAGATGGACAGGGGGAAAACATTCAGTACTTC. Residues: CATSRDGQGENIQYF. This chain connects TRBV15 to TRBJ2-4; 10 bases fit TRBD1. V shed 0 bases, J shed 5 bases, and the junction held 1 base outside the gene matches. CDR1 is LNHNV and CDR2 is YYDKDF in the germline V gene (reference sequence). The CDR3 extends over 15 amino acids. The whole variable domain, remainder taken from reference TRBV15 and TRBJ2-4, is DAMVIQNPRYQVTQFGKPVTLSCSQTLNHNVMYWYQQKSSQAPKLLFHYYDKDFNNEADTPDNFQSRRPNTSFCFLDIRSPGLGDTAMYLCATSRDGQGENIQYFGAGTRLSVL.

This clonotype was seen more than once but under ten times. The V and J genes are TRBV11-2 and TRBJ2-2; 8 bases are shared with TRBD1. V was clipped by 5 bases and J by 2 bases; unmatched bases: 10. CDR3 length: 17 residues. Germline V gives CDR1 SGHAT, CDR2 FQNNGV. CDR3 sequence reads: CASSKGQALLNTGELFF. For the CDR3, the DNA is TGTGCCAGCAGCAAGGGACAGGCGCTACTAAACACCGGGGAGCTGTTTTTT.

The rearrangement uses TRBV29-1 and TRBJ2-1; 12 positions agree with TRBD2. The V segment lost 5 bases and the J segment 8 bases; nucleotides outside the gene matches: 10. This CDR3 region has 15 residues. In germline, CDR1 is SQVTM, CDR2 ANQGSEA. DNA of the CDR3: TGCAGCGTTAAACGCCTAGCGGGGGGGTCTGATGAGCAGTTCTTC. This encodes CSVKRLAGGSDEQFF.

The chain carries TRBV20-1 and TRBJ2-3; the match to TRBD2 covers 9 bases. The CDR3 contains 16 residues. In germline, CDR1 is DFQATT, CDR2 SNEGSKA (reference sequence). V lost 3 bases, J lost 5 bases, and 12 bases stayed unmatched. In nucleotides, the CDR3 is TGCAGTGCTAGTCCCCCCGCGGGAGGGGTTAGAGATACGCAGTATTTT. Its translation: CSASPPAGGVRDTQYF.

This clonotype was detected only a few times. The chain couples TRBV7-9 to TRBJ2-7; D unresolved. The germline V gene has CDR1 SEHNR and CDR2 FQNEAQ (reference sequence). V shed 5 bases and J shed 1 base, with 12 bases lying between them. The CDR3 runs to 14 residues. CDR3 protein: CASSPPPDSYEQYF. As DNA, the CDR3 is TGTGCCAGCAGCCCGCCTCCGGATTCCTACGAGCAGTACTTC.

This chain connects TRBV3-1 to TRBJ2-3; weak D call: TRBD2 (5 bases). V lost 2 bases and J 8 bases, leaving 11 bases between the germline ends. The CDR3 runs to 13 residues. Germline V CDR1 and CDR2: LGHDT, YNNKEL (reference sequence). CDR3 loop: CASSQREPSTQYF. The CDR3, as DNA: TGTGCCAGCAGCCAAAGGGAGCCCTCTACGCAGTATTTT.

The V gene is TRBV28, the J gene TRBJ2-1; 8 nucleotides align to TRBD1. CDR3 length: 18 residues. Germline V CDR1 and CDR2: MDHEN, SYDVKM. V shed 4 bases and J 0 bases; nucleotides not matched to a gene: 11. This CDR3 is CASSSPRDRYSSYNEQFF. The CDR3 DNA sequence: TGTGCCAGCAGTTCACCCCGGGACAGGTATAGCTCCTACAATGAGCAGTTCTTC.

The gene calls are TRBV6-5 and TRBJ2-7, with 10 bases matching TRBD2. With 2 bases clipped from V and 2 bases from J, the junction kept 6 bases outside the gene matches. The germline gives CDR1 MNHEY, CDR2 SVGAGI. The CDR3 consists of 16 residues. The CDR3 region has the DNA TGTGCCAGCAGTTACGCAACTAGCGGGGCCCCCTACGAGCAGTACTTC. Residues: CASSYATSGAPYEQYF.

The DNA for the CDR3 is TGTGCCAGCAGTGAACCTGGCGGATACAATGAGCAGTTCTTC. It specifies CASSEPGGYNEQFF. This chain connects TRBV6-1 to TRBJ2-1; D gene unclear. The CDR3 loop spans 14 amino acids. Germline V gene lookup returns CDR1 MNHNS and CDR2 SASEGT. The V and J ends lost 2 bases and 4 bases respectively, with 9 bases between them.

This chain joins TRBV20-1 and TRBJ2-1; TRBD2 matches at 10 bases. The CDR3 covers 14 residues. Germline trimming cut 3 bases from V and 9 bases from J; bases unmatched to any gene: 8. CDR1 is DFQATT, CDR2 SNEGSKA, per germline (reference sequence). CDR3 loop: CSASLAGGNFEQFF. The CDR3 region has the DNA TGCAGTGCTAGCTTAGCGGGAGGTAATTTTGAGCAGTTCTTC.

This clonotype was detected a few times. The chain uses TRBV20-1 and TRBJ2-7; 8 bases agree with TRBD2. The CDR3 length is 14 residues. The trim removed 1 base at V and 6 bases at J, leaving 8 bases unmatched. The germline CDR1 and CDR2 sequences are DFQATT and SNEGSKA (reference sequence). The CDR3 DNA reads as TGCAGTGCTAGAGTTTCCGGGAGGGCCCTCGAGCAGTACTTC. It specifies CSARVSGRALEQYF.

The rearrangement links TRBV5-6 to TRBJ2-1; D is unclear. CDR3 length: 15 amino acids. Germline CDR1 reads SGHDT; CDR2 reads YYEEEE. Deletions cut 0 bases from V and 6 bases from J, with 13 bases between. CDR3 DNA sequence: TGTGCCAGCAGCTTGGTTGCCTCAGCAGGCAATGAGCAGTTCTTC. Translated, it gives CASSLVASAGNEQFF. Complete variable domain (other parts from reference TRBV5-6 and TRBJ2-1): DAGVTQSPTHLIKTRGQQVTLRCSPKSGHDTVSWYQQALGQGPQFIFQYYEEEERQRGNFPDRFSGHQFPNYSSELNVNALLLGDSALYLCASSLVASAGNEQFFGPGTRLTVL.

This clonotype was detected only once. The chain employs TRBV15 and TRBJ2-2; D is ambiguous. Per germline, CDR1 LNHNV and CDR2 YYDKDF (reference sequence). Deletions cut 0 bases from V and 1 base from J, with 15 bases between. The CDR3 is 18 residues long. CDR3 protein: CATSREGRNVWNTGELFF. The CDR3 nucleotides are TGTGCCACCAGCAGAGAAGGCAGGAATGTGTGGAACACCGGGGAGCTGTTTTTT.

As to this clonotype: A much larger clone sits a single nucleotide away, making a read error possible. CDR3 in amino acids: CPSRGLAGLPDTQYF. For the CDR3, the DNA is TGTCCCAGCAGGGGACTAGCGGGTTTGCCAGATACGCAGTATTTT. The chain carries TRBV12-3 or TRBV12-4 and TRBJ2-3; 12 nucleotides agree with TRBD2. This CDR3 region has 15 residues.

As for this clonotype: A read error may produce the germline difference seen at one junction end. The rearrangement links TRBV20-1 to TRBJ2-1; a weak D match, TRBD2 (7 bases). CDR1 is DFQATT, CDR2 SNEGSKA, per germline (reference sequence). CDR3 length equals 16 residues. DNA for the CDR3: TGCTGTGCTAGATCCCCCGGGGGGACATCCTACAATGAGCAGTTCTTC. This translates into CCARSPGGTSYNEQFF.

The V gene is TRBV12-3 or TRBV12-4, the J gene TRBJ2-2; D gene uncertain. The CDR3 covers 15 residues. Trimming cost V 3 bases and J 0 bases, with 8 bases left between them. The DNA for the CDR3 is TGTGCCAGCAGTTTTCCCTACACGAACACCGGGGAGCTGTTTTTT. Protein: CASSFPYTNTGELFF.

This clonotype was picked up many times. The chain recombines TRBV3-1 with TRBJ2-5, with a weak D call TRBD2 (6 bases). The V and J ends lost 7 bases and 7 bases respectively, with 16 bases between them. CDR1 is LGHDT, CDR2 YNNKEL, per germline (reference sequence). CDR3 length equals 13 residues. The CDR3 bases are TGTGCCAGCAACCCACGTTCGGAGGGGACCCAGTACTTC. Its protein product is CASNPRSEGTQYF.

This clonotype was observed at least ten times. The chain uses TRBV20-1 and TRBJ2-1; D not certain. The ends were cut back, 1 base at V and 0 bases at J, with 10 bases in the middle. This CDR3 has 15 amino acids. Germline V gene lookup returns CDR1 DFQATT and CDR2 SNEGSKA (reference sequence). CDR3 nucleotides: TGCAGTGCTAGAGCCAGGATGAGCTCCTACAATGAGCAGTTCTTC. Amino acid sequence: CSARARMSSYNEQFF.

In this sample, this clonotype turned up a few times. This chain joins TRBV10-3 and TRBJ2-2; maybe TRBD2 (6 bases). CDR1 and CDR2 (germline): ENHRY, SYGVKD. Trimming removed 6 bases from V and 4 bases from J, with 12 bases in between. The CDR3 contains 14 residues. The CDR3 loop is CAIRDYSGTGELFF. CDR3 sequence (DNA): TGTGCCATCAGGGACTACTCGGGCACCGGGGAGCTGTTTTTT.

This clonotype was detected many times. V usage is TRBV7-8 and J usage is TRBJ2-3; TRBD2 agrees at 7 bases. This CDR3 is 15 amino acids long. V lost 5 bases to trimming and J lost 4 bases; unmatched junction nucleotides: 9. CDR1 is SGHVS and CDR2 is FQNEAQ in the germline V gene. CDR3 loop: CASSRDSRGADTQYF. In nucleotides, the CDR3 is TGTGCCAGCAGCCGGGACTCCCGGGGGGCAGATACGCAGTATTTT.

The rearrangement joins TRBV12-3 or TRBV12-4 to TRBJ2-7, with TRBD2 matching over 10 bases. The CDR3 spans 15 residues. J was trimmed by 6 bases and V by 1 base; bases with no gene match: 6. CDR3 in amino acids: CASSLGSGLAFEQYF. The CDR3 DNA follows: TGTGCCAGCAGTTTAGGTTCGGGACTAGCGTTCGAGCAGTACTTC.

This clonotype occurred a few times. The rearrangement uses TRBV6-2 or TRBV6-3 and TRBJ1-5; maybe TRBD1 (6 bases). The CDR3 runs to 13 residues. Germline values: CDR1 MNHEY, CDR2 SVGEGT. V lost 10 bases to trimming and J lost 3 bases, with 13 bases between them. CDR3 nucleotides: TGTGCCACCTCGGACAGCTTCAATCAGCCCCAGCATTTT. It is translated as CATSDSFNQPQHF.

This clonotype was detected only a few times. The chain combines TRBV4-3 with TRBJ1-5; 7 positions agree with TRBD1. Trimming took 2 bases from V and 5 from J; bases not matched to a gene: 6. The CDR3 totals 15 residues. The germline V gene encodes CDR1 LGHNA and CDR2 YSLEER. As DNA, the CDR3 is TGCGCCAGCAGCCAAACAGGGGACCCCGATCAGCCCCAGCATTTT. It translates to CASSQTGDPDQPQHF.

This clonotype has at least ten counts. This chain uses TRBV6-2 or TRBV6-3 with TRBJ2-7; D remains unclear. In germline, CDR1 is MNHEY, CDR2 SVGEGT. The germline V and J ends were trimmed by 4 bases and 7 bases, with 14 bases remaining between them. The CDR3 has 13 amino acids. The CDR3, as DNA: TGTGCCAGCAGTTTCCAGACCGGCCGGGAGCAGTACTTC. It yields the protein CASSFQTGREQYF.

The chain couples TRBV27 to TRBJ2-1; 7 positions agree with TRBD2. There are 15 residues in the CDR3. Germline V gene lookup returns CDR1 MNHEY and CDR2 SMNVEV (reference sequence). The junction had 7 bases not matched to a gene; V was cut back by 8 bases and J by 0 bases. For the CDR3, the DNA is TGTGCCAGCGGCAAGCGGGATTACTCCTACAATGAGCAGTTCTTC. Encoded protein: CASGKRDYSYNEQFF.

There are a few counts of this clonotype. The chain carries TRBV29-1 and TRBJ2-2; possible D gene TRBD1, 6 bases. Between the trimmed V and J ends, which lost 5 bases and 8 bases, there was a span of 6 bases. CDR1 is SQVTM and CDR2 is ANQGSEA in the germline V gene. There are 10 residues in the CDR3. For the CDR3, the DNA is TGCAGCGTTAGGGGGGGGGAGCTGTTTTTT. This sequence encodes CSVRGGELFF.

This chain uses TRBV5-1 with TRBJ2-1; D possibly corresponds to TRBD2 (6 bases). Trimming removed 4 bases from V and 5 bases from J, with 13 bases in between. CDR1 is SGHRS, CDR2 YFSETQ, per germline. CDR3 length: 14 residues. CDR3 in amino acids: CASSPGGGDNEQFF. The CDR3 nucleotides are TGCGCCAGCAGCCCCGGTGGAGGGGACAATGAGCAGTTCTTC.

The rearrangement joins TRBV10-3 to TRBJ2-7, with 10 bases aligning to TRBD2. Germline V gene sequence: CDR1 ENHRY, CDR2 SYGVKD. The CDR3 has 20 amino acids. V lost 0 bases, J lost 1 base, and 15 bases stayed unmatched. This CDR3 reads CAISESTLSGGLFRSYEQYF. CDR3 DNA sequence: TGTGCCATCAGTGAGTCGACGCTTAGCGGGGGGCTTTTCAGGTCCTACGAGCAGTACTTC.

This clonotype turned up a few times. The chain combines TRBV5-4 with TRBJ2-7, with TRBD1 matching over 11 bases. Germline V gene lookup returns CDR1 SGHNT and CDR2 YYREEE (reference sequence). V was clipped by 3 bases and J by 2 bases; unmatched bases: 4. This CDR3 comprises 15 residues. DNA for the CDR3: TGTGCCAGCAGCTCGGGACAGGGGGTAACCTACGAGCAGTACTTC. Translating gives CASSSGQGVTYEQYF. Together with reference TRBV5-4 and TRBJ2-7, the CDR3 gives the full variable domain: ETGVTQSPTHLIKTRGQQVTLRCSSQSGHNTVSWYQQALGQGPQFIFQYYREEENGRGNFPPRFSGLQFPNYSSELNVNALELDDSALYLCASSSGQGVTYEQYFGPGTRLTVT.

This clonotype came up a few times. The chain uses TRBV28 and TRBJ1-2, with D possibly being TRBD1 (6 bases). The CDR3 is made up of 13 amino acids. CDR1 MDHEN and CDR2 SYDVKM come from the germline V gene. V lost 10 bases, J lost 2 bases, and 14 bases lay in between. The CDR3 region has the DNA TGTGCCACTCGGACAGACCTGAACTATGGCTACACCTTC. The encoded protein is CATRTDLNYGYTF.

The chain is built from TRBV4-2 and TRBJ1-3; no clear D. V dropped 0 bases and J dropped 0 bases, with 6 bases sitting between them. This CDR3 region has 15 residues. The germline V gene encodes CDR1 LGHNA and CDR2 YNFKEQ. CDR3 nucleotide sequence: TGTGCCAGCAGCCAAGATTGGGGCTCTGGAAACACCATATATTTT. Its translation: CASSQDWGSGNTIYF.